The 29 T cell receptor delta chains below all came from one sample that was sequenced in a study of γδ T cells in repeated Plasmodium falciparum infection. TCRdb fed the multiplex PCR reads into CATT to redo clone calling. The sample includes approximately 60,000 delta-chain clones, approximately 1.5% of them seen just once. Bulk repertoires came from Vgamma9/Vdelta2+ or Vdelta2-negative gammadelta T cells flow-sorted from PBMC. The specimen was gamma-delta T cells from blood. Every receptor here comes from a pool of human donors (malaria-infected and uninfected, not separated).

Points on this clone: TCRdb assigns this DNA the protein of a much larger clone, which departs from its translation at residue 5; this likely reflects a read error, and the protein shown comes from translating the DNA. The chain uses TRDV1 and TRDJ1; TRDD3 matches 9 bases. V trimming: 4 bases; J trimming: 1 base; junction bases outside the gene matches: 16. The CDR3 totals 19 residues. CDR1 TSWWSYY and CDR2 QGS come from the germline V gene. DNA for the CDR3: TGTGCTCTTGGGGTAAGGATCACTAGGGGGATACCGCCCACCGATAAACTCATCTTT. This translates into CALGVRITRGIPPTDKLIF.

This clone turned up a few times. TCRdb's protein, taken from a much larger clone, differs from this DNA's translation at residue 15, likely owing to a read error; the protein displayed comes from the DNA. The V and J genes are TRDV1 and TRDJ1; D is possibly TRDD1, TRDD2 or TRDD3 (5 bases each). TCRdb is silent on the J gene; assignment here came from matching the DNA to germline. The CDR3 totals 20 residues. Germline V gene sequence: CDR1 TSWWSYY, CDR2 QGS. V gave up 0 bases and J gave up 3 bases, with 26 bases separating them. CDR3 amino acids: CALGELPFPLFHKYADKLIF. CDR3 nucleotide sequence: TGTGCTCTTGGGGAACTACCCTTTCCTTTATTTCATAAATACGCCGATAAACTCATCTTT.

This clone was observed a few times. A far larger clone is a single base away, which makes a read error likely. The same CDR3 is also encoded by other DNA sequences in this sample. The chain is built from TRDV2 and TRDJ1; D unresolved. The germline gives CDR1 GEAIGNYY, CDR2 EKD. This CDR3 region has 22 residues. In DNA form, the CDR3 reads TGTGCCTGTGACACAATCAGTGGCTACGACCTAACCAAGGTCCCACTAAAGGGTATACTCATCTTC. Its protein is CACDTISGYDLTKVPLKGILIF.

The sample holds a few counts of this clone. With a far larger clone one base away, a read error is the likely cause. The same CDR3 also results from other DNA sequences found in this sample. This CDR3 is CACDTKRRLGDSMAYTDKLIF. The CDR3 bases are TGTGCCTGTGACACGAAGAGGCGGCTAGGGGACTCCATGGCGTACACCGATAAACTCATCTTT. The chain recombines TRDV2 with TRDJ1; TRDD3 is a possible D gene (5 bases). Assignment of the J gene here rests on matching the DNA to germline, because TCRdb gives none. Trimming stripped 1 base from V and 0 bases from J, with 29 bases between. The CDR3 covers 21 residues. In germline, CDR1 is GEAIGNYY, CDR2 EKD.

Notes on this clone: A read error likely explains this, since a far larger clone differs by one base. This specimen includes other DNA sequences encoding the same CDR3. In nucleotides, the CDR3 is TGTGCTCTTGGGGAACTAGTACCTACGGGGGATAAATTAATACGTAAGCTCATCTTT. This gives the protein CALGELVPTGDKLIRKLIF. The chain has TRDV1 and TRDJ1; TRDD3 matches at 8 bases. The CDR3 has 19 amino acids. Germline values: CDR1 TSWWSYY, CDR2 QGS. V was pared by 0 bases and J by 11 bases, with 23 bases of the junction left unmatched.

This clone was seen more than once but under ten times. The protein TCRdb lists belongs to a much larger clone and differs from this DNA's translation at residue 12, which points to a read error; the protein shown is made from the DNA. The DNA for the CDR3 is TGTGCTCTTGGGACCCCTGGGGGATACGCATTTCGCACCGATAAACTCATCTTT. Protein: CALGTPGGYAFRTDKLIF. The chain is built from TRDV1 and TRDJ1, with TRDD3 matching over 12 bases. With V trimmed by 5 bases and J by 1 base, 11 bases remained unmatched. Germline CDR1 and CDR2: TSWWSYY and QGS. The CDR3 contains 18 residues.

This clone was counted only a few times. A read error likely explains this, since a far larger clone differs by one base. No J gene was named, though the V gene is TRDV3; the table's D call, TRDD3, has no DNA check behind it. The length of the CDR3 is 19 residues. From germline, CDR1 is TVYSNPD and CDR2 GDNSRS (reference sequence). This chain's CDR3 is CAPDGLPTKATGGTDKLIF. CDR3 sequence (DNA): TGTGCCCCGGATGGCCTTCCTACGAAGGCGACTGGCGGGACCGATAAACTCATCTTC.

Points on this clone: TCRdb pairs this DNA with a much larger clone's protein that differs at residue 7, likely a read error; the protein shown was translated from the DNA. V usage is TRDV1 and J usage is TRDJ1; TRDD3 matches 12 bases. The J gene, missing from TCRdb, was assigned here through DNA to germline matching. Germline assignment: CDR1 TSWWSYY and CDR2 QGS. The CDR3 is 23 amino acids. V trimming: 5 bases; J trimming: 2 bases; junction bases outside the gene matches: 27. The CDR3 DNA follows: TGTGCTCTTGGGAAGGTCCTCTACTCTTTCTTCCTGGGGGATACGAGGGGGACCGATAAACTCATCTTT. It is translated as CALGKVLYSFFLGDTRGTDKLIF.

In its sample, this clone was seen a few times. TCRdb assigns this DNA the protein of a much larger clone, which departs from its translation at residue 8; this likely reflects a read error, and the protein shown comes from translating the DNA. The chain couples TRDV2 to TRDJ1, with a tentative D call TRDD3 (5 bases). No J gene was available from TCRdb, and it was assigned here by a germline match of the DNA. The germline V gene encodes CDR1 GEAIGNYY and CDR2 EKD. This CDR3 spans 17 amino acids. V was clipped by 0 bases and J by 2 bases, with 18 bases between them. This CDR3 reads CACDTERRYFRTDKLIF. Here the CDR3 DNA reads TGTGCCTGTGACACCGAGAGGAGATACTTTCGGACCGATAAACTCATCTTT.

This clone was seen a few times. The translation of this DNA and the TCRdb protein of a much larger clone differ at residue 17, probably owing to a read error; the protein shown here is translated from the DNA. The J gene is TRDJ1, the V gene TRDV1, with 9 bases fitting TRDD3. The germline CDR1 and CDR2 sequences are TSWWSYY and QGS. The CDR3 contains 19 residues. The DNA of the CDR3 is TGTGCTCTTGGGGAACCTAAACACCTGGGGGATGGGAACACCGATAAATTCATCTTT. Its protein product is CALGEPKHLGDGNTDKFIF.

This clone was picked up many times. This DNA translates differently at residue 8 from the TCRdb protein, which is that of a much larger clone; a read error is likely, and the protein shown is the DNA's own translation. The J gene is TRDJ1, the V gene TRDV2; 12 bases agree with TRDD3. V shed 7 bases and J 3 bases; nucleotides not matched to a gene: 14. Germline loops: CDR1 GEAIGNYY, CDR2 EKD. The CDR3 extends over 17 amino acids. Here the CDR3 reads CACGLGDTFGSADKLIF. The CDR3, as DNA: TGTGCCTGCGGACTGGGGGATACTTTTGGGTCCGCCGATAAACTCATCTTT.

Points on this clone: This DNA translates differently at residue 5 from the TCRdb protein, which is that of a much larger clone; a read error is likely, and the protein shown is the DNA's own translation. This chain joins TRAV38-2/DV8 and TRDJ1, with 10 bases identical to TRDD3. The V gene's germline CDR1 is TSESDYY and CDR2 QEAYKQQN. V shed 7 bases and J 0 bases; nucleotides not matched to a gene: 21. CDR3 length: 20 residues. CDR3 loop: CAYAPSRWGILRYYTDKLIF. The CDR3 coding sequence is TGTGCTTATGCTCCGAGTAGATGGGGGATACTACGATATTACACCGATAAACTCATCTTT.

At least ten counts were recorded for this clone. TCRdb's protein for this DNA is that of a much larger clone and differs from the translation at residue 11, likely a read error; the protein shown is the DNA translation. This chain links TRDV1 with TRDJ1; possibly TRDD3 for D (6 bases). Trimming shortened V by 2 bases and J by 0 bases, and 22 bases separated the two germline ends. CDR3 size: 19 residues. Germline CDR1 reads TSWWSYY; CDR2 reads QGS. CDR3: CALGEGAGARGGYTDKLIF. CDR3 nucleotides: TGTGCTCTTGGGGAAGGCGCTGGGGCCCGGGGAGGGTACACCGATAAACTCATCTTT.

A remark on this clone: This DNA's translation and the protein TCRdb lists, from a much larger clone, do not match at residue 19, likely due to a read error; the protein shown is translated from the DNA. The CDR3 here is CALGELARKGLGGYPLDSSTLYTDKLIF. The CDR3 bases are TGTGCTCTTGGGGAACTTGCCCGAAAAGGGCTTGGGGGATACCCCCTCGATTCCAGTACCCTTTACACCGATAAACTCATCTTT. The chain joins TRDV1 to TRDJ1; 10 bases align to TRDD3. Looked up from germline, CDR1 is TSWWSYY and CDR2 is QGS. Trimming removed 0 bases from V and 0 bases from J; junction bases left unmatched: 37. The CDR3 is 28 amino acids.

This clone has only a few counts. The protein in TCRdb stems from a much larger clone and differs at residue 13 from this DNA's translation, likely a read error; here the protein is translated from the DNA. This chain joins TRDV1 and TRDJ1; D is unresolved. CDR1 is TSWWSYY, CDR2 QGS, per germline. The CDR3 is 14 amino acids. CDR3 sequence reads: CALGIPKYTDKLTF. CDR3 DNA sequence: TGTGCTCTTGGGATTCCCAAGTACACCGATAAACTCACCTTT.

As to this clone: TCRdb's protein for this DNA is that of a much larger clone and differs from the translation at residue 15, likely a read error; the protein shown is the DNA translation. The CDR3 DNA reads TGTGCTCTTGGGGAATTAGAGCGGGGGAGGAGGTACACCGATGAACTCATCTTT. Translating it yields CALGELERGRRYTDELIF. This chain joins TRDV1 and TRDJ1; D perhaps matches TRDD3 (6 bases). Germline CDR1 reads TSWWSYY; CDR2 reads QGS. This CDR3 spans 18 amino acids.

This clone has a count of ten or more. For this DNA, TCRdb reports the protein of a much larger clone, which diverges at residue 8, most likely from a read error; the protein presented here is translated directly from the DNA. For the V gene the call is TRDV2; the J gene has no call; TRDD3 is the table's D call and was not checked against the DNA. Germline V gene sequence: CDR1 GEAIGNYY, CDR2 EKD. The CDR3 runs 16 residues. CDR3 sequence (DNA): TGTGCCTGTGACACTCTTACTAGGGGACCAGACTTCATGCTCATCTTT. Encoded protein: CACDTLTRGPDFMLIF.

This clone occurred a few times. TCRdb has a much larger clone's protein, which differs at residue 7 from the translation of this DNA, likely because of a read error; what is shown is the protein translated from the DNA. The chain has TRDV1 and TRDJ1; 9 bases align to TRDD2. No J gene was available from TCRdb, and it was assigned here by a germline match of the DNA. CDR1 TSWWSYY and CDR2 QGS come from the germline V gene. The CDR3 contains 19 residues. V gave up 4 bases and J gave up 6 bases; unmatched junction bases: 21. The CDR3 DNA follows: TGTGCTCTTGGGGGGTCGCCTTCCTACCCATATAAGATACGGTATAAACTCATCTTT. It codes for CALGGSPSYPYKIRYKLIF.

This clone was counted ten times or more. The TCRdb protein comes from a much larger clone and disagrees with this DNA's translation at residue 9, likely due to a read error; the protein given here is derived from the DNA. The identical CDR3 is also encoded by other nucleotide sequences in the sample. The J gene is TRDJ1, the V gene TRDV2; D gene unclear. The CDR3 consists of 17 residues. Germline CDR1 GEAIGNYY, CDR2 EKD. Trimming left V 0 bases short and J 0 bases short, with 16 bases between. CDR3 in DNA: TGTGCCTGTGACACCGTAGGACAGTCAGACCACACCGATAAACTCATCTTT. Translated, it gives CACDTVGQSDHTDKLIF.

This clone appeared a few times. With a far larger clone one base away, a read error is the likely cause. In the same sample, other DNA sequences code for this CDR3. V is TRDV1 and J is TRDJ1; no firm D call. The CDR3 totals 16 residues. CDR1 is TSWWSYY, CDR2 QGS, per germline. The CDR3 region is CALGELDPLYTDKLIF. CDR3 DNA: TGTGCTCTTGGGGAACTGGACCCATTGTACACCGATAAACTCATCTTC.

This clone showed up just a few times. It is likely a read error: a sequence one base away is far more abundant. The same CDR3 arises from other DNA sequences in this sample as well. The rearrangement links TRDV1 to TRDJ1, with 7 bases aligning to TRDD3. The CDR3 spans 19 residues. J was trimmed by 0 bases and V by 2 bases; bases with no gene match: 15. CDR1 and CDR2 from the germline V gene are TSWWSYY and QGS. The CDR3 DNA is TGTGCTCTTGGGGAAGGGCTTCTCGGTGGATACGCGTACACCGATAAACTCATCTTT. Protein sequence: CALGEGLLGGYAYTDKLIF.

This clone appeared many times. TCRdb records a much larger clone's protein for this DNA, with a difference at residue 3 that likely arises from a read error; the protein given is the translation of the DNA. CDR3 protein: CAPGESGGGPTDKLIF. In DNA, the CDR3 is TGTGCTCCTGGGGAAAGTGGGGGGGGACCCACCGATAAACTCATCTTT. V is TRDV1 and J is TRDJ1; TRDD3 is a possible D gene (6 bases). Per germline, CDR1 TSWWSYY and CDR2 QGS. This CDR3 contains 16 residues.

Many counts were recorded for this clone. The TCRdb protein comes from a much larger clone and disagrees with this DNA's translation at residue 11, likely due to a read error; the protein given here is derived from the DNA. The V and J genes are TRDV1 and TRDJ1; D remains unclear. The J gene is absent in TCRdb and was assigned here via DNA matching to germline. Trimming shortened V by 0 bases and J by 3 bases, and 20 bases separated the two germline ends. Germline V CDR1 and CDR2: TSWWSYY, QGS. The CDR3 spans 18 residues. In DNA form, the CDR3 reads TGTGCTCTTGGGGAACTAACGGGTTCAGGATGCGGAGCCGATAAACTCATCTTT. This translates into CALGELTGSGCGADKLIF.

This clone occurred many times. The protein in TCRdb stems from a much larger clone and differs at residue 12 from this DNA's translation, likely a read error; here the protein is translated from the DNA. The V and J genes are TRDV1 and TRDJ1, with a tentative D call TRDD2 (5 bases). Per germline, CDR1 TSWWSYY and CDR2 QGS. This CDR3 contains 14 residues. The CDR3 region has the DNA TGTGCTCTTGGGGTCCCTTCGTGGGTCTATAAACCCATCTTT. Protein sequence: CALGVPSWVYKPIF.

This clone occurred a few times. This probably arose from a read error, given a far larger clone one base away. This CDR3 is also generated by other DNA sequences in the sample. The CDR3 protein is CACDFLSLSQKGIPRRYTDKLIF. Written as DNA, the CDR3 is TGTGCCTGTGACTTCCTCTCACTTTCCCAGAAGGGGATTCCCCGGCGTTACACCGATAAACTCATCTTT. The chain carries TRDV2 and TRDJ1; possible D gene TRDD3, 6 bases. No J segment appears in TCRdb, so it was assigned here by matching the sequence to germline. CDR1 and CDR2 (germline): GEAIGNYY, EKD. V was shortened by 3 bases and J by 0 bases, with 37 bases between the two germline ends. This CDR3 has 23 residues.

In the case of this clone: The amino acid sequence in TCRdb belongs to a much larger clone and departs from this DNA's translation at residue 12, likely a sequencing read error; the sequence shown is translated from the DNA. V usage is TRAV38-2/DV8 and J usage is TRDJ1; possible D gene TRDD3, 7 bases. Matching the DNA to germline supplied the J gene, which TCRdb does not give. CDR3 length: 23 residues. Germline values: CDR1 TSESDYY, CDR2 QEAYKQQN. Trimming pared 0 bases from V and 2 bases from J, leaving 35 bases between. CDR3 nucleotide sequence: TGTGCTTATAGGAGCGCGTCTCCTACGGACTACAGCCCCTGGGGGCCACTGACCGATAAACTCATCTTT. This sequence encodes CAYRSASPTDYSPWGPLTDKLIF.

Notes on this clone: TCRdb shows a much larger clone's protein in place of this DNA's translation, and the two differ at residue 7, likely through a read error; the protein shown is translated from the DNA. The rearrangement links TRDV1 to TRDJ1, with a possible D match to TRDD3 (6 bases). The germline V gene has CDR1 TSWWSYY and CDR2 QGS. This CDR3 contains 21 residues. V shed 1 base and J shed 10 bases, with 37 bases lying between them. The CDR3 loop is CALGERKRLHSNGGELPGLIF. For the CDR3, the DNA is TGTGCTCTTGGGGAACGAAAGCGCCTACATTCGAACGGGGGGGAACTGCCCGGACTCATCTTT.

Note on this clone: A far larger clone differs by one base, so this is likely a read error. The V gene call is TRDV1, and the J gene call is absent; the tabulated D call, TRDD3, remains unverified against the DNA. This CDR3 is built from 24 residues. Germline lookup yields CDR1 TSWWSYY and CDR2 QGS. The CDR3 nucleotides read TGTGCTCTTGGGGAACTCAACCGGGGACTGGGGGATACGATCGGGTCGTACCGGACCGATAAGCTCATCTTT. This sequence encodes CALGELNRGLGDTIGSYRTDKLIF.

A word on this clone: One base separates it from a far larger clone, so it is likely a read error. At the DNA level, this CDR3 is encoded by other sequences in the same sample as well. The chain is built from TRDV1 and TRDJ1, with D possibly being TRDD3 (5 bases). No J segment appears in TCRdb, so it was assigned here by matching the sequence to germline. Germline CDR1 reads TSWWSYY; CDR2 reads QGS. This CDR3 region has 19 residues. The chain's CDR3 is CALGELITYWIPYTDKLIF. CDR3 DNA: TGTGCTCTTGGGGAACTAATTACGTACTGGATCCCGTACACCGACAAACTCATCTTT.